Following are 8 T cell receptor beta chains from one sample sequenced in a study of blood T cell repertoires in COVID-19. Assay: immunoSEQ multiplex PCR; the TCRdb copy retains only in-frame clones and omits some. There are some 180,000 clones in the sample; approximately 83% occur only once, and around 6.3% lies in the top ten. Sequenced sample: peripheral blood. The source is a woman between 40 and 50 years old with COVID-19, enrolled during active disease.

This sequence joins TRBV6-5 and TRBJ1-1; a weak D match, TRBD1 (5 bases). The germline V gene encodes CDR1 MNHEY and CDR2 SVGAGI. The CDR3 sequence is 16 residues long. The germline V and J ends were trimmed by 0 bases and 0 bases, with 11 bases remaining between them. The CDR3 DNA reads TGTGCCAGCAGTTACTCTGGCGGACACATGAACACTGAAGCTTTCTTT. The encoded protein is CASSYSGGHMNTEAFF.

The DNA of the CDR3 is TGCGCCAGCAGCCCACAGGGCTTCTCCTACGAGCAGTACTTC. Residues: CASSPQGFSYEQYF. The V and J genes are TRBV10-2 and TRBJ2-7, with D tentatively TRBD1 (6 bases). Trimming cost V 6 bases and J 0 bases, with 12 bases left between them. The CDR3 is made up of 14 amino acids. The germline gives CDR1 WSHSY, CDR2 SAAADI.

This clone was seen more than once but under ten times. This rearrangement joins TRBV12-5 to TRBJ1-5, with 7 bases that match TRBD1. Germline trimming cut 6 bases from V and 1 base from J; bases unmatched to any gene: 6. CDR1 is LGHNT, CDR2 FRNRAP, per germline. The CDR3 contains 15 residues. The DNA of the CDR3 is TGTGCTAGTGGATCCCCAGGGGGGAGCAATCAGCCCCAGCATTTT. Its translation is CASGSPGGSNQPQHF.

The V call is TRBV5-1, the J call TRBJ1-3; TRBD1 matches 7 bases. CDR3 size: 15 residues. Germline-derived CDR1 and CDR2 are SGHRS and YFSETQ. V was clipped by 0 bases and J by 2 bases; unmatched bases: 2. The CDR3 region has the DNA TGCGCCAGCAGCTTGGGGGACAGCGCTGGAAACACCATATATTTT. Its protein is CASSLGDSAGNTIYF. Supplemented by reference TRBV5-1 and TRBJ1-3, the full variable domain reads KAGVTQTPRYLIKTRGQQVTLSCSPISGHRSVSWYQQTPGQGLQFLFEYFSETQRNKGNFPGRFSGRQFSNSRSEMNVSTLELGDSALYLCASSLGDSAGNTIYFGEGSWLTVV.

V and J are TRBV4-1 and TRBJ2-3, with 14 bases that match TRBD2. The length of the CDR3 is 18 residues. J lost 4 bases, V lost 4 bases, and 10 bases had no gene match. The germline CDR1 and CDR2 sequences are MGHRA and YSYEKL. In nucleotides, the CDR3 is TGCGCCAGCAGCCGGCAAGGGACTAGCGGGAGAACGGCAGATACGCAGTATTTT. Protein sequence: CASSRQGTSGRTADTQYF.

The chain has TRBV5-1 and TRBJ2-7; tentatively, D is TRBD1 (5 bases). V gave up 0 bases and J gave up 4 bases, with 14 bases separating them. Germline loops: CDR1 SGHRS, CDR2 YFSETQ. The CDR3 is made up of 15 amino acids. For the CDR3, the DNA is TGCGCCAGCAGCTTGGCCGACAGTTCTCGATACGAGCAGTACTTC. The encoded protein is CASSLADSSRYEQYF.

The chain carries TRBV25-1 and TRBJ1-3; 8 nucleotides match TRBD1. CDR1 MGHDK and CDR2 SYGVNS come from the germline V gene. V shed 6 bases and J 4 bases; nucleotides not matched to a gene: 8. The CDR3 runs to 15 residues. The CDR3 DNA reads TGTGCCAGCAGACGCGGACAGGGCTCGGGAAACACCATATATTTT. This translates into CASRRGQGSGNTIYF.

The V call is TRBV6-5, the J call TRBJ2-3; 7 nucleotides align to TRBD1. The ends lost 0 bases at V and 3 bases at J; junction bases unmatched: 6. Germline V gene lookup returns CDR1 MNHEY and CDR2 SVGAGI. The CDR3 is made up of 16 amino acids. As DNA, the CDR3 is TGTGCCAGCAGTTACTCGAGAGGGGGCTGGACAGATACGCAGTATTTT. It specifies CASSYSRGGWTDTQYF.